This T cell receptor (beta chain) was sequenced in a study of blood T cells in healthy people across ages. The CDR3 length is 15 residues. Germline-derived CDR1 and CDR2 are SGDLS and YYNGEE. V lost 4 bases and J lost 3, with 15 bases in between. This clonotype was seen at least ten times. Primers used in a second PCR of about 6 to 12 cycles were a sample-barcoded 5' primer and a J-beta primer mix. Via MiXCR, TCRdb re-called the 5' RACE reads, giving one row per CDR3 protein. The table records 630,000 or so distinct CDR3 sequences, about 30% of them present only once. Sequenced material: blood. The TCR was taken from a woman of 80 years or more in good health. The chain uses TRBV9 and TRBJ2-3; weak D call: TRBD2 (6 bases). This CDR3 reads CASSLRDWGTDTQYF. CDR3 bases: TGTGCCAGCAGCCTCAGGGACTGGGGGACAGATACGCAGTATTTT.